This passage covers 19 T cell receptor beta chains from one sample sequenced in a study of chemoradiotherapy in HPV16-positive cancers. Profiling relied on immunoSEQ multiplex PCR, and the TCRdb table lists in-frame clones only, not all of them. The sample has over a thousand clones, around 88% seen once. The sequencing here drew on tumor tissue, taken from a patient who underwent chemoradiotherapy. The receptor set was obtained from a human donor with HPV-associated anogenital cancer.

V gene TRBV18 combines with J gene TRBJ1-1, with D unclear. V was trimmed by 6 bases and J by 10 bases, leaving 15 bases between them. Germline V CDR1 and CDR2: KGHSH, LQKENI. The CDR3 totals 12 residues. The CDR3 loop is CASSSRGRGAFF. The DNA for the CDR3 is TGTGCCAGCTCTTCCAGAGGCCGGGGAGCTTTCTTT.

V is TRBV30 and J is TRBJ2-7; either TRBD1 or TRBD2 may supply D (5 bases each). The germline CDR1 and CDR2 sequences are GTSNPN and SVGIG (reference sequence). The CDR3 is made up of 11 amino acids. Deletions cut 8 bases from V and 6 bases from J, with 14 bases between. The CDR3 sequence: CAQGRRGEQYF. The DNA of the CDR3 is TGTGCCCAAGGGAGAAGGGGCGAGCAGTACTTC. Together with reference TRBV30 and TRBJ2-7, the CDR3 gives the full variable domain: SQTIHQWPATLVQPVGSPLSLECTVEGTSNPNLYWYRQAAGRGLQLLFYSVGIGQISSEVPQNLSASRPQDRQFILSSKKLLLSDSGFYLCAQGRRGEQYFGPGTRLTVT.

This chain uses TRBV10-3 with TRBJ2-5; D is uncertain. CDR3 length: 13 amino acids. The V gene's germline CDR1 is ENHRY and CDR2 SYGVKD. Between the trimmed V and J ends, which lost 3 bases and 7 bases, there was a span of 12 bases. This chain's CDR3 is CAISDSSSGTQYF. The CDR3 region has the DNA TGTGCCATCAGTGATAGTTCAAGTGGGACCCAGTACTTC.

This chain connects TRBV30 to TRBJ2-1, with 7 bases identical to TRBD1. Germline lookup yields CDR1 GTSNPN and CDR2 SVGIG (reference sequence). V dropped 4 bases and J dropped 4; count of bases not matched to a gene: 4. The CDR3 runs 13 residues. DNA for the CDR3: TGTGCCTGGAAAGACAGGGCATACAATGAGCAGTTCTTC. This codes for CAWKDRAYNEQFF.

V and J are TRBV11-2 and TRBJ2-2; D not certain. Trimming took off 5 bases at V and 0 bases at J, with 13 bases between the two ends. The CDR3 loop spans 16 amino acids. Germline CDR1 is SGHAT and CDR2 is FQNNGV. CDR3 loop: CASSQDRVPNTGELFF. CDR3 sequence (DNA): TGTGCCAGCAGCCAGGATAGGGTTCCGAACACCGGGGAGCTGTTTTTT. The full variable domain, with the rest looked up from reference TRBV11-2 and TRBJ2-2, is EAGVAQSPRYKIIEKRQSVAFWCNPISGHATLYWYQQILGQGPKLLIQFQNNGVVDDSQLPKDRFSAERLKGVDSTLKIQPAKLEDSAVYLCASSQDRVPNTGELFFGEGSRLTVL.

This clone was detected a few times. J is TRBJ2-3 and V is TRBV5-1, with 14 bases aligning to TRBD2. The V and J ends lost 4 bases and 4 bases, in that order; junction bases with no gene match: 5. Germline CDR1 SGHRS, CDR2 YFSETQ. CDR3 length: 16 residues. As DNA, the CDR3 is TGCGCCAGCAGCCCCGGGACTAGCGGGGGTCCAGATACGCAGTATTTT. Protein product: CASSPGTSGGPDTQYF.

This CDR3 reads CASSIRQGAEAFF. CDR3 nucleotides: TGCGCCAGCAGCATCCGACAGGGGGCTGAAGCTTTCTTT. This chain uses TRBV5-1 with TRBJ1-1; 9 nucleotides match TRBD1. Germline trimming cut 4 bases from V and 6 bases from J; bases unmatched to any gene: 4. Germline V CDR1 and CDR2: SGHRS, YFSETQ. The CDR3 extends over 13 amino acids.

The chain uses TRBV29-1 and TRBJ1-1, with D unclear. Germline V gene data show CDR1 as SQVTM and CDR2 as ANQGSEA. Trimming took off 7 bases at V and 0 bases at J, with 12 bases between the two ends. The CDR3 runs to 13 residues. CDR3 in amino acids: CSALTDLNTEAFF. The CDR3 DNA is TGCAGCGCACTGACGGACTTGAACACTGAAGCTTTCTTT.

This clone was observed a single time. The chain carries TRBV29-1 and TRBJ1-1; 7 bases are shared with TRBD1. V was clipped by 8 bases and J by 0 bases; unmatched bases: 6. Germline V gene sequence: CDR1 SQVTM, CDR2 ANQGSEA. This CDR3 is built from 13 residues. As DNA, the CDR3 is TGCAGCTTCCTGACAGGGATGAACACTGAAGCTTTCTTT. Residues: CSFLTGMNTEAFF. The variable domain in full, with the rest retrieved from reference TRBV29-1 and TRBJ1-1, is SAVISQKPSRDICQRGTSLTIQCQVDSQVTMMFWYRQQPGQSLTLIATANQGSEATYESGFVIDKFPISRPNLTFSTLTVSNMSPEDSSIYLCSFLTGMNTEAFFGQGTRLTVV.

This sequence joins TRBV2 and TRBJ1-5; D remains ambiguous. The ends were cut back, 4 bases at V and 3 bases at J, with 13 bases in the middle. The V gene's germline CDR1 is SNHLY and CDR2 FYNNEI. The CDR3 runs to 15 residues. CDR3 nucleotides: TGTGCCAGCAGTGGGACCTACGGAGACAATCAGCCCCAGCATTTT. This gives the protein CASSGTYGDNQPQHF.

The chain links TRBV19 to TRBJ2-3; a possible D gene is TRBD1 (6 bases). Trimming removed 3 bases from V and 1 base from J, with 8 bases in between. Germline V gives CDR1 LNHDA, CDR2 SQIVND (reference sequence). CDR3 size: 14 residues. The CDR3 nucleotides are TGTGCCAGTAGTATGAACAGGGGCACAGATACGCAGTATTTT. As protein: CASSMNRGTDTQYF. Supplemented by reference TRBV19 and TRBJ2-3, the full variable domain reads DGGITQSPKYLFRKEGQNVTLSCEQNLNHDAMYWYRQDPGQGLRLIYYSQIVNDFQKGDIAEGYSVSREKKESFPLTVTSAQKNPTAFYLCASSMNRGTDTQYFGPGTRLTVL.

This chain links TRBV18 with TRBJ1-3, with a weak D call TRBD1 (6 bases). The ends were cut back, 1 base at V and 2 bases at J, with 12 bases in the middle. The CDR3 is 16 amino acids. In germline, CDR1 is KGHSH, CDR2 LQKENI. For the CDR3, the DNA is TGTGCCAGCTCACCACGCATGTCAGGGGCTGGAAACACCATATATTTT. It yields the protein CASSPRMSGAGNTIYF. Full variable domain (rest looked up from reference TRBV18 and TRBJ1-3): NAGVMQNPRHLVRRRGQEARLRCSPMKGHSHVYWYRQLPEEGLKFMVYLQKENIIDESGMPKERFSAEFPKEGPSILRIQQVVRGDSAAYFCASSPRMSGAGNTIYFGEGSWLTVV.

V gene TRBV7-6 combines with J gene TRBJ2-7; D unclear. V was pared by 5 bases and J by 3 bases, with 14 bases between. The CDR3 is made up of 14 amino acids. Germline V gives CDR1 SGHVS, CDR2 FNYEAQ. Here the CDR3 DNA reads TGTGCCAGCAGCCCGACGGCAGTTCACTACGAGCAGTACTTC. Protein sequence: CASSPTAVHYEQYF. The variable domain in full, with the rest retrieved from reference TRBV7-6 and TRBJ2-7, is GAGVSQSPRYKVTKRGQDVALRCDPISGHVSLYWYRQALGQGPEFLTYFNYEAQQDKSGLPNDRFSAERPEGSISTLTIQRTEQRDSAMYRCASSPTAVHYEQYFGPGTRLTVT.

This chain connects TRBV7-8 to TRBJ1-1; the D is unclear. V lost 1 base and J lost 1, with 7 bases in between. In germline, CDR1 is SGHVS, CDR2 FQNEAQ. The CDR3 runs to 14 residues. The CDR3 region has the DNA TGTGCCAGCAGCTTAGAGAGGAGGAACACTGAAGCTTTCTTT. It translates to CASSLERRNTEAFF.

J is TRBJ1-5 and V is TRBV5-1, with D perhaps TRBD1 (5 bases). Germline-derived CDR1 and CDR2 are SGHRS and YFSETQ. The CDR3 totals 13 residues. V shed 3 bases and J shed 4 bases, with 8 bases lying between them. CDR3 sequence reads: CASSSDSNQPQHF. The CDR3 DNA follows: TGCGCCAGCAGCTCCGACAGTAATCAGCCCCAGCATTTT. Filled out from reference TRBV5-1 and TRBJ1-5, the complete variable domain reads KAGVTQTPRYLIKTRGQQVTLSCSPISGHRSVSWYQQTPGQGLQFLFEYFSETQRNKGNFPGRFSGRQFSNSRSEMNVSTLELGDSALYLCASSSDSNQPQHFGDGTRLSIL.

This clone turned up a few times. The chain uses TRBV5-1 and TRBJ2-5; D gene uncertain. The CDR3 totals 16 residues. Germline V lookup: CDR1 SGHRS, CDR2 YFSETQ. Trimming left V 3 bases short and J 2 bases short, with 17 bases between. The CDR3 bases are TGCGCCAGCAGCTCCGGGTCCTGGCTATTGCAAGAGACCCAGTACTTC. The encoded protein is CASSSGSWLLQETQYF.

As DNA, the CDR3 is TGTGCCAGCAGTTACTCGACGACAGGGAAGCCCCAGCATTTT. Protein product: CASSYSTTGKPQHF. V and J are TRBV6-5 and TRBJ1-5; 7 positions agree with TRBD1. The CDR3 extends over 14 amino acids. Germline CDR1 and CDR2: MNHEY and SVGAGI. Trimming took 0 bases from V and 8 from J; bases not matched to a gene: 4.

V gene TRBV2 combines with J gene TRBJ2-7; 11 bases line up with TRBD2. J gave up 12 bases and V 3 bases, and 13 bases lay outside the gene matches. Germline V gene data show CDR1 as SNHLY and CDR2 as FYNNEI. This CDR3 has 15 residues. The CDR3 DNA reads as TGTGCCAGCAGTGATAAAGGACTAGCGGGTATCAATTGGTACTTC. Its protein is CASSDKGLAGINWYF. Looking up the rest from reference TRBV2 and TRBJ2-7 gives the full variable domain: EPEVTQTPSHQVTQMGQEVILRCVPISNHLYFYWYRQILGQKVEFLVSFYNNEISEKSEIFDDQFSVERPDGSNFTLKIRSTKLEDSAMYFCASSDKGLAGINWYFGPGTRLTVT.

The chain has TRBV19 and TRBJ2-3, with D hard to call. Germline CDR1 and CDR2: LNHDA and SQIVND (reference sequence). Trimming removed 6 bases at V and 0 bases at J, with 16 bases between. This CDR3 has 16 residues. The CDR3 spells CASSTAEVSSTDTQYF. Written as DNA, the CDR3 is TGTGCCAGTAGCACGGCCGAGGTATCTAGCACAGATACGCAGTATTTT.